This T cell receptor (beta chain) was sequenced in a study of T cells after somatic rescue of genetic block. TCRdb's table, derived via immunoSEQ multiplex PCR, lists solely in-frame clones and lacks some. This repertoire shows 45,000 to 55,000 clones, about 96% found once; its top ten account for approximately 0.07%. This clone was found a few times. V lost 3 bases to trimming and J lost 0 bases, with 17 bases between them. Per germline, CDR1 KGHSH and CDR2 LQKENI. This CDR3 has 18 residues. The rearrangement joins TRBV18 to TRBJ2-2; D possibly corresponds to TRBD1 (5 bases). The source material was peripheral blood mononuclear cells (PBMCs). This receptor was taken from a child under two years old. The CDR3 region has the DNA TGTGCCAGCTCACCTATGCTCACCTCGACAGCGAACACCGGGGAGCTGTTTTTT. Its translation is CASSPMLTSTANTGELFF.